The text below deals with one T cell receptor beta chain. V was clipped by 4 bases and J by 0 bases, with 14 bases between them. The germline CDR1 and CDR2 sequences are GTSNPN and SVGIG (reference sequence). The CDR3 has 15 residues. This entry comes from a study of CD8 T cells in Susac syndrome. An amount of RNA that ranged from roughly 0.45 to 1 ug was reverse transcribed with random hexamers. TCRdb independently ran MiXCR on the immunoSEQ multiplex PCR reads; one entry per CDR3 protein. This repertoire shows 210,000 or so distinct CDR3 sequences, 80% to 95% found once; its top ten account for about 0.12%.

The rearrangement links TRBV30 to TRBJ2-3; D unclear. What was sequenced was CD8+ T cells from PBMCs. This clonotype was obtained from a human donor with multiple sclerosis. The CDR3 sequence: CAWIPMRPSTDTQYF. The CDR3 bases are TGTGCCTGGATTCCCATGAGACCTAGCACAGATACGCAGTATTTT.